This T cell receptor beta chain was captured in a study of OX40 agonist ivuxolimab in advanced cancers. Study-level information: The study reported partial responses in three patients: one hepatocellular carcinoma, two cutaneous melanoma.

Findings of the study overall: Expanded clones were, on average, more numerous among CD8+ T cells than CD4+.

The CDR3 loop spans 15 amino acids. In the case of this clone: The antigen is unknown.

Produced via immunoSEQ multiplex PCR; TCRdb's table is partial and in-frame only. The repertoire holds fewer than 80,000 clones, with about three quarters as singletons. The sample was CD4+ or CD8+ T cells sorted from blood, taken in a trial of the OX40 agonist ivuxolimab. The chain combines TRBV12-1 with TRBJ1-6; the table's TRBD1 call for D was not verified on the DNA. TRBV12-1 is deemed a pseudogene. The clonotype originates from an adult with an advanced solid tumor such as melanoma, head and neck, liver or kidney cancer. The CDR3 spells CASSCPTEKNSPLHF. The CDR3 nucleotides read TGTGCCAGCAGCTGCCCTACAGAGAAAAATTCACCCCTCCACTTT.